What follows describes a single TCR beta chain. Trimming pared 6 bases from V and 4 bases from J, leaving 20 bases between. The CDR3 sequence is 16 residues long. Germline CDR1 reads SGHVS; CDR2 reads FNYEAQ. This specimen comes from a study of T cell repertoires in aging, cancer and after chemotherapy. Study as a whole: Donor ages fell into six groups from 30 or younger up to 70 or older. The full dataset contained 7 million to 9.5 million TCR reads.

Multiplex touch-down PCR with TRB-A/B primers amplified rearranged V-D-J TRB sequences. TCRdb reprocessed the multiplex PCR reads via MiXCR and lists one record per CDR3 protein. Among 9,000 to 10,000 distinct CDR3 sequences listed, over 30% were seen once. TCR beta rearrangements were amplified from peripheral blood genomic DNA. The clonotype comes from a human donor in good health. The gene calls are TRBV7-6 and TRBJ2-3; D is uncertain. What was sequenced was blood. The CDR3 DNA follows: TGTGCCAGCAGTTTATTTAAGGGTAGTAGCCCAGATACGCAGTATTTT. Its protein is CASSLFKGSSPDTQYF. Full variable domain (outside the CDR3, taken from reference TRBV7-6 and TRBJ2-3): GAGVSQSPRYKVTKRGQDVALRCDPISGHVSLYWYRQALGQGPEFLTYFNYEAQQDKSGLPNDRFSAERPEGSISTLTIQRTEQRDSAMYRCASSLFKGSSPDTQYFGPGTRLTVL.